This T cell receptor (beta chain) was identified during a study of blood T cell repertoires in COVID-19. About the study: The cDNA or gDNA used as material had been derived from T cells, B-cell-depleted T cells, or PBMCs.

From germline, CDR1 is MDHEN and CDR2 SYDVKM. The CDR3 spans 14 residues. V lost 5 bases, J lost 9 bases, and 11 bases stayed unmatched. Assay used: immunoSEQ multiplex PCR; TCRdb lists only in-frame clones, some missing. This table has roughly 180,000 clones, approximately 79% appearing once. This chain links TRBV28 with TRBJ2-5; 8 bases align to TRBD2. The TCR comes from a man aged 55 to 69 with active or convalescent COVID-19. The sequencing sample was made of peripheral blood. CDR3 amino acids: CASSMPGPGGAQYF. The DNA for the CDR3 is TGTGCCAGCAGTATGCCGGGCCCCGGGGGGGCCCAGTACTTC. Supplemented by reference TRBV28 and TRBJ2-5, the full variable domain reads DVKVTQSSRYLVKRTGEKVFLECVQDMDHENMFWYRQDPGLGLRLIYFSYDVKMKEKGDIPEGYSVSREKKERFSLILESASTNQTSMYLCASSMPGPGGAQYFGPGTRLLVL.